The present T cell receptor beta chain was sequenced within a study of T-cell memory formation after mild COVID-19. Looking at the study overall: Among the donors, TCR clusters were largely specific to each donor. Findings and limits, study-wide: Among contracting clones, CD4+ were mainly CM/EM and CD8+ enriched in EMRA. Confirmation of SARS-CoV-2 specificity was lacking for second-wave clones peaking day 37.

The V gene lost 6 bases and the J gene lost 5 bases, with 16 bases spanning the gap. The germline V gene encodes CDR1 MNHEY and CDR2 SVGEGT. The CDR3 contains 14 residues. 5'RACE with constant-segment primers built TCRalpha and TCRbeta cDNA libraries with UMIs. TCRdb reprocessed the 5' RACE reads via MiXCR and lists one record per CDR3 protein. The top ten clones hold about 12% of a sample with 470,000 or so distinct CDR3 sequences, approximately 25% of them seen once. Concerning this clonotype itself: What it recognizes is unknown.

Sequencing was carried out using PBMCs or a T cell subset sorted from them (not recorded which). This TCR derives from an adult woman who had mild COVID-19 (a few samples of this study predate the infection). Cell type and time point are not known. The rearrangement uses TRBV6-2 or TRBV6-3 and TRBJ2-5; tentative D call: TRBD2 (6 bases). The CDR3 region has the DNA TGTGCCAGCAGACTCACCCGACTAGTCGAGACCCAGTACTTC. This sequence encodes CASRLTRLVETQYF.